This T cell receptor beta chain was found in a study of graft-versus-host responses after intestinal transplantation (dated by TCRdb to the early 2020s). With respect to the entire study: Multivisceral, liver-intestinal, or isolated intestinal transplants were received by the recipients. The cohort enrolled under 30 intestinal transplant recipients, one of whom was a retransplant, and 3 patients without pretransplant specimens were excluded. Rather than going through the commercial service, samples from three later patients were sequenced in-house on an Illumina MiSeq and processed with MiXCR. Every recipient was given anti-thymocyte globulin induction, then maintenance tacrolimus and steroids for about 3 years. To identify alloreactive clones, pre-transplant mixed lymphocyte reaction products were sequenced and then compared with unstimulated pre-transplant donor and recipient T cells. A peak of at least 4% donor T cells among recipient peripheral blood mononuclear cells was the definition used for donor T cell macrochimerism. After intestinal transplantation, graft-versus-host and host-versus-graft alloreactive T cell clones were followed in the graft, circulation and bone marrow using bulk TCR-beta CDR3 sequencing. Overall results and qualifications from the work: Patients with donor T cell macrochimerism had high GvH to HvG T cell clonal ratios in their allografts. GvH clones turned up in recipient bone marrow, with some appearing earlier in ileal mucosa or blood, a pattern consistent with an intestinal mucosal origin. Early after transplant, declines in HvG clones were associated with peak levels of circulating GvH clones. Conclusions were limited by the relatively low number and heterogeneity of intestinal transplant patients.

This clone was detected only a few times. Base qualities are not recorded, but no much larger clone differs from it by a single base. This sample's time point label indicates: cells obtained before transplantation from donor or recipient. In the mixed lymphocyte reactions, roughly 200,000 CFSE-labeled pre-transplant responders were plated with roughly 200,000 irradiated violet-dye-labeled stimulators and cultured for over 5 days. Proliferating CD3+CD4+CFSE-low and CD3+CD8+CFSE-low responder cells were FACS-sorted on a BD Influx sorter after the mixed lymphocyte reaction. The library relied on the immunoSEQ multiplex PCR assay. For most patients, genomic DNA was isolated with the Qiagen DNeasy Blood and Tissue Kit and sent frozen to Adaptive Biotechnologies for TCR sequencing. Adaptive Biotechnologies carried out high-throughput TCR-beta CDR3 sequencing of genomic DNA for most patients. The paper's data handling went like this. Adaptive's ImmunoSEQ software was the source of the TCR sequencing data for 15 to 20 patients, while three other patients were processed with MiXCR and VDJtools. To correct CD4 versus CD8 sorting errors, sequences present in both subsets at a frequency ratio below 5:1 were removed. CDR3 nucleotide sequences shared between donor and recipient were removed because the origin of such sequences could not be assigned. Alloreactive clones required at least 2-fold expansion over unstimulated cells and minimum CFSE-low frequency of 0.002% (template counts) or 0.001% (read counts). Clones were considered mappable if detected in sequenced pre-transplant spleen, lymph node, or MLR CFSE-low populations of the donor or recipient. The cumulative frequency of alloreactive clones was calculated as a percentage of all sequences, weighted by copy number. In its TCRdb copy, this immuneACCESS table keeps in-frame sequences only and misses some clones. Where compared with another copy, unresolved V genes explain less than half of these, and the others have no known cause. V and J calls plus clone size are reproduced from that table; the DNA served to infer D and trimming. Across this sample there are around 13,000 clones, with under 40% seen only once. Roughly 2.6% of the sample belongs to the ten largest clones.

As encoded in the germline V gene, CDR1 is MNHNS while CDR2 is SASEGT. Cut back by 0 bases and 0 bases, the V and J ends lie 9 bases apart. Including cysteine and phenylalanine, the CDR3 has 15 amino acids. Only the CDR3 region is kept as DNA, spanning 45 bases read in frame from base 1. The receptor was derived from a human patient who received an intestinal transplant. The rearrangement joined TRBV6-1 to TRBJ2-7; no D gene call is confident. Material: alloreactive CD8+ T cells from a mixed lymphocyte reaction culture, obtained before intestinal transplant. The label giving this sample's cell subset or site can be read as: CFSE-low proliferating T cells sorted from roughly six-day pre-transplant mixed lymphocyte reaction (GvH or HvG direction). The nucleotide sequence is TGTGCCAGCAGTGAAGCCCGGGTCCCCTCCTACGAGCAGTACTTC. The encoded protein is CASSEARVPSYEQYF.